Presented here are 32 T cell receptor beta chains from one specimen sequenced in a study of T cell repertoires in cytomegalovirus infection. One entry per CDR3 protein, called by TCRdb with MiXCR from the reads. The sample lists a few hundred thousand distinct CDR3 sequences; about a sixth were seen once. The sample was PBMCs. The receptor set was obtained from a human donor in good health (CMV status not recorded). Some clones in this sample may be carry-over from other donors' samples.

For this clonotype: Since a much larger clone is just one base distant, this may be a read error. J is TRBJ2-7 and V is TRBV7-2; D might be TRBD2 (5 bases). CDR1 and CDR2 from the germline V gene are SGHTA and FQGNSA. The CDR3 runs 12 residues. CDR3 sequence: CASSVAMGEQYF. The CDR3 nucleotides read TGTGCCAGCAGCGTAGCGATGGGGGAGCAGTACTTC.

The chain recombines TRBV20-1 with TRBJ2-4; TRBD1 aligns across 8 bases. V trimming: 6 bases; J trimming: 5 bases; junction bases outside the gene matches: 15. The CDR3 has 16 residues. Germline assignment: CDR1 DFQATT and CDR2 SNEGSKA (reference sequence). This chain's CDR3 is CSARLTGGSRQNIQYF. The CDR3 DNA reads TGCAGTGCGAGACTTACAGGGGGTTCGCGCCAAAACATTCAGTACTTC.

This chain links TRBV19 with TRBJ2-6; D is tentatively TRBD1 or TRBD2 (5 bases each). The CDR3 totals 18 residues. Germline CDR1 and CDR2: LNHDA and SQIVND (reference sequence). Trimming left V 5 bases short and J 0 bases short, with 17 bases between. The CDR3 DNA reads TGTGCCAGTAGTTTGATCCGGGGCAGTAACTCTGGGGCCAACGTCCTGACTTTC. Translated, it gives CASSLIRGSNSGANVLTF.

The chain is built from TRBV5-1 and TRBJ2-2; 7 bases map to TRBD1. Trimming removed 0 bases from V and 4 bases from J; junction bases left unmatched: 15. The CDR3 loop spans 19 amino acids. Germline V gene data show CDR1 as SGHRS and CDR2 as YFSETQ. Here the CDR3 reads CASSLGSDGQARGTGELFF. DNA of the CDR3: TGCGCCAGCAGCTTGGGAAGTGATGGACAGGCCCGTGGCACCGGGGAGCTGTTTTTT.

This clonotype was counted only a few times. The chain combines TRBV10-3 with TRBJ2-3; a possible D gene is TRBD1 (6 bases). The germline V and J ends were trimmed by 3 bases and 1 base, with 14 bases remaining between them. CDR3 length: 16 residues. The germline V gene has CDR1 ENHRY and CDR2 SYGVKD. CDR3 sequence reads: CAISDQGSRGTDTQYF. The CDR3 nucleotides read TGTGCCATCAGTGATCAGGGGTCTCGGGGCACAGATACGCAGTATTTT.

In the case of this clonotype: One end of the junction does not line up with germline, which may come from a read error. The chain is built from TRBV7-7 and TRBJ2-5, with 7 nucleotides matching TRBD1. From germline, CDR1 is SSHAT and CDR2 FNYEAQ (reference sequence). The CDR3 is 14 residues long. CDR3 in amino acids: CASSPGTAIETQYF. In nucleotides, the CDR3 is TGTGCTAGCAGCCCCGGGACAGCGATAGAGACCCAGTACTTC. Complete variable domain (other parts from reference TRBV7-7 and TRBJ2-5): GAGVSQSPRYKVTKRGQDVTLRCDPISSHATLYWYQQALGQGPEFLTYFNYEAQPDKSGLPSDRFSAERPEGSISTLTIQRTEQRDSAMYRCASSPGTAIETQYFGPGTRLLVL.

The V gene is TRBV20-1, the J gene TRBJ1-5, with TRBD1 matching 7 bases. The germline V gene has CDR1 DFQATT and CDR2 SNEGSKA (reference sequence). V was pared by 0 bases and J by 4 bases, with 3 bases of the junction left unmatched. CDR3 length equals 14 residues. This CDR3 is CSARDRQGNQPQHF. Here the CDR3 DNA reads TGCAGTGCTAGAGATAGACAGGGTAATCAGCCCCAGCATTTT.

The sample holds a few counts of this clonotype. The rearrangement uses TRBV12-3 or TRBV12-4 and TRBJ2-5; 8 bases are a match to TRBD2. The trim removed 6 bases at V and 4 bases at J, leaving 7 bases unmatched. The CDR3 loop spans 14 amino acids. CDR3 amino acids: CASSYGTRGETQYF. The CDR3 bases are TGTGCCAGCAGCTACGGGACTAGGGGAGAGACCCAGTACTTC.

This clonotype has a handful of counts. V and J are TRBV28 and TRBJ1-5; D possibly corresponds to TRBD1 (5 bases). CDR1 is MDHEN, CDR2 SYDVKM, per germline. The V gene lost 3 bases and the J gene lost 5 bases, with 14 bases spanning the gap. CDR3 length equals 15 residues. In DNA form, the CDR3 reads TGTGCCAGCAGTTTTGTGGCAGTGGGGCATCAGCCCCAGCATTTT. Its protein product is CASSFVAVGHQPQHF.

There are many counts of this clonotype. This chain connects TRBV7-9 to TRBJ1-6, with D hard to call. Per germline, CDR1 SEHNR and CDR2 FQNEAQ (reference sequence). Trimming stripped 5 bases from V and 9 bases from J, with 11 bases between. The CDR3 spans 13 residues. DNA for the CDR3: TGTGCCAGCAGCCCTCTACAGAGTTCACCCCTCCACTTT. The encoded protein is CASSPLQSSPLHF.

The V call is TRBV9, the J call TRBJ2-1; 16 bases map to TRBD2. With 4 bases clipped from V and 5 bases from J, the junction kept 9 bases outside the gene matches. The length of the CDR3 is 18 residues. Germline CDR1 is SGDLS and CDR2 is YYNGEE. The CDR3 nucleotides are TGTGCCAGCAGCTCGGGACTAGCGGGGGGGCTTTATGACAATGAGCAGTTCTTC. Its translation: CASSSGLAGGLYDNEQFF. Variable domain in full (rest from reference TRBV9 and TRBJ2-1): DSGVTQTPKHLITATGQRVTLRCSPRSGDLSVYWYQQSLDQGLQFLIQYYNGEERAKGNILERFSAQQFPDLHSELNLSSLELGDSALYFCASSSGLAGGLYDNEQFFGPGTRLTVL.

This clonotype was recorded many times. This rearrangement joins TRBV24-1 to TRBJ1-5, with 7 bases lining up with TRBD1. Germline V gene sequence: CDR1 KGHDR, CDR2 SFDVKD. V lost 3 bases and J lost 5; bases outside the gene matches: 12. The CDR3 contains 17 residues. The CDR3 region is CATSDPMEGATDQPQHF. CDR3 nucleotides: TGTGCCACCAGTGATCCTATGGAGGGGGCTACGGATCAGCCCCAGCATTTT.

This clonotype was seen more than once but under ten times. The rearrangement joins TRBV13 to TRBJ1-6; 7 bases agree with TRBD1. V trimming: 3 bases; J trimming: 5 bases; junction bases outside the gene matches: 1. The CDR3 has 14 amino acids. CDR1 and CDR2 from the germline V gene are PRHDT and FYEKMQ (reference sequence). The CDR3 bases are TGTGCCAGCAGCTTTGGACAGGATAATTCACCCCTCCACTTT. This gives the protein CASSFGQDNSPLHF.

This clonotype was counted only a few times. The gene calls are TRBV5-4 and TRBJ2-3; TRBD1 matches 7 bases. CDR3 length equals 15 residues. The germline gives CDR1 SGHNT, CDR2 YYREEE (reference sequence). Trimming cost V 4 bases and J 3 bases; bases outside gene matches: 8. CDR3 in amino acids: CASSVGQQGTDTQYF. In DNA form, the CDR3 reads TGTGCCAGCAGCGTAGGGCAACAGGGGACAGATACGCAGTATTTT.

The rearrangement joins TRBV28 to TRBJ1-1; D perhaps matches TRBD1 (5 bases). Looked up from germline, CDR1 is MDHEN and CDR2 is SYDVKM. This CDR3 spans 14 amino acids. V shed 6 bases and J shed 3 bases, with 14 bases lying between them. This CDR3 reads CASRQGDMYTEAFF. The CDR3 DNA is TGTGCCAGCAGGCAGGGTGATATGTACACTGAAGCTTTCTTT.

With respect to this clonotype: Just one base apart from a much larger clone, this may be a read error. This chain uses TRBV12-3 or TRBV12-4 with TRBJ2-1; tentatively, D is TRBD1 or TRBD2 (5 bases each). This CDR3 comprises 14 residues. V dropped 6 bases and J dropped 8 bases, with 17 bases sitting between them. The CDR3 is CASRVGDLRDEQFF. CDR3 sequence (DNA): TGTGCCAGCAGGGTAGGGGACCTCCGGGATGAGCAGTTCTTC.

The CDR3 loop is CASGPNEKLFF. The CDR3 DNA follows: TGTGCTAGTGGTCCGAATGAAAAACTGTTTTTT. The gene calls are TRBV12-5 and TRBJ1-4; no firm D call. V was cut by 5 bases and J by 5 bases, with 3 bases left in between. The CDR3 has 11 amino acids. Germline CDR1 LGHNT, CDR2 FRNRAP.

On this clonotype itself: This probably arose from a read error, given a far larger clone one base away. This sequence joins TRBV7-2 and TRBJ1-4; D is undetermined. This CDR3 contains 14 residues. Trimming shortened V by 5 bases and J by 5 bases, and 12 bases separated the two germline ends. The germline V gene has CDR1 SGHTA and CDR2 FQGNSA. The CDR3 spells CASSPQTGNEKLFF. The CDR3 nucleotides read TGTGCCAGCAGCCCACAGACGGGGAATGAAAAACTGTTTTTT.

The V gene is TRBV18, the J gene TRBJ2-1, with TRBD1 matching 7 bases. V dropped 5 bases and J dropped 5; count of bases not matched to a gene: 3. CDR3 length equals 13 residues. Germline CDR1 and CDR2: KGHSH and LQKENI. In DNA, the CDR3 is TGTGCCAGCTCATCCGGGACAGACAATGAGCAGTTCTTC. Translated: CASSSGTDNEQFF.

This clonotype has more than one count but fewer than ten. This sequence joins TRBV20-1 and TRBJ1-5; 7 bases are a match to TRBD1. V dropped 6 bases and J dropped 6; count of bases not matched to a gene: 8. Looked up from germline, CDR1 is DFQATT and CDR2 is SNEGSKA (reference sequence). This CDR3 has 13 residues. The DNA of the CDR3 is TGCAGTGCGAGCACAGGGGTGGTTCAGCCCCAGCATTTT. It specifies CSASTGVVQPQHF.

This sequence joins TRBV27 and TRBJ2-5, with D maybe TRBD2 (6 bases). Germline loops: CDR1 MNHEY, CDR2 SMNVEV (reference sequence). The germline V and J ends were trimmed by 5 bases and 2 bases, with 12 bases remaining between them. The CDR3 loop spans 14 amino acids. The CDR3 coding sequence is TGTGCCAGCAGTCGGGGGTCCCGTCAAGAGACCCAGTACTTC. As protein: CASSRGSRQETQYF.

This clonotype was recorded at least ten times. V and J are TRBV6-2 or TRBV6-3 and TRBJ1-5; weak D call: TRBD1 (5 bases). CDR1 and CDR2 from the germline V gene are MNHEY and SVGEGT. The CDR3 has 17 amino acids. With 6 bases removed from V and 1 base from J, the gap between germline ends came to 19 bases. The chain's CDR3 is CASSHSREGRSNQPQHF. The CDR3 DNA reads TGTGCCAGCAGCCACAGCAGGGAAGGTAGAAGCAATCAGCCCCAGCATTTT.

The V and J genes are TRBV7-9 and TRBJ1-2; possibly TRBD1 for D (6 bases). This CDR3 contains 14 residues. Germline assignment: CDR1 SEHNR and CDR2 FQNEAQ (reference sequence). The germline V and J ends were trimmed by 8 bases and 0 bases, with 13 bases remaining between them. The CDR3 protein is CASATGSSNYGYTF. The CDR3, as DNA: TGTGCCAGCGCCACAGGGTCGTCTAACTATGGCTACACCTTC.

Many counts were recorded for this clonotype. This chain links TRBV7-2 with TRBJ2-1; D perhaps matches TRBD1 (5 bases). The CDR3 length is 15 residues. V was trimmed by 1 base and J by 9 bases, leaving 16 bases between them. The germline V gene has CDR1 SGHTA and CDR2 FQGNSA. The CDR3 DNA sequence: TGTGCCAGCAGCTTAGGGACGCAGGGAATAAGTGAGCAGTTCTTC. It translates to CASSLGTQGISEQFF.

This clonotype came up a few times. The rearrangement uses TRBV6-6 and TRBJ2-3; the D gene is possibly TRBD1 (6 bases). Germline V gene lookup returns CDR1 MNHNY and CDR2 SVGAGI (reference sequence). This CDR3 contains 11 residues. Between the trimmed V and J ends, which lost 10 bases and 4 bases, there was a span of 9 bases. CDR3 sequence: CAIRTADTQYF. As DNA, the CDR3 is TGTGCCATCCGGACAGCAGATACGCAGTATTTT.

This clonotype was recorded many times. The gene calls are TRBV7-2 and TRBJ2-1, with 13 bases identical to TRBD2. The CDR3 is 17 amino acids. J gave up 6 bases and V 2 bases, and 7 bases lay outside the gene matches. Germline V gene lookup returns CDR1 SGHTA and CDR2 FQGNSA. The CDR3 reads CASSLTSGGVQVNEQFF. As DNA, the CDR3 is TGTGCCAGCAGCTTAACTAGCGGGGGGGTACAGGTCAATGAGCAGTTCTTC.

This clonotype has just a few counts. The CDR3 loop is CASSLGLAVQETQYF. The CDR3 DNA follows: TGTGCCAGCAGCTTGGGACTAGCGGTCCAAGAGACCCAGTACTTC. The chain combines TRBV5-4 with TRBJ2-5, with 9 bases aligning to TRBD2. Germline lookup yields CDR1 SGHNT and CDR2 YYREEE (reference sequence). This CDR3 is built from 15 residues. The ends lost 0 bases at V and 1 base at J; junction bases unmatched: 1. Filled out from reference TRBV5-4 and TRBJ2-5, the complete variable domain reads ETGVTQSPTHLIKTRGQQVTLRCSSQSGHNTVSWYQQALGQGPQFIFQYYREEENGRGNFPPRFSGLQFPNYSSELNVNALELDDSALYLCASSLGLAVQETQYFGPGTRLLVL.

This chain uses TRBV20-1 with TRBJ2-1; D is perhaps TRBD2 (5 bases). The CDR3 extends over 16 amino acids. Germline V gene sequence: CDR1 DFQATT, CDR2 SNEGSKA (reference sequence). The V and J ends lost 2 bases and 2 bases respectively, with 16 bases between them. CDR3 DNA: TGCAGTGCTAGAAAAGTGACGGGATCGGCCTACAATGAGCAGTTCTTC. It yields the protein CSARKVTGSAYNEQFF.

This clonotype has more than one count but fewer than ten. The V gene is TRBV19, the J gene TRBJ1-5; 10 bases match TRBD1. This CDR3 spans 18 amino acids. Per the germline V gene, CDR1 is LNHDA and CDR2 is SQIVND (reference sequence). Germline trimming cut 3 bases from V and 0 bases from J; bases unmatched to any gene: 8. In DNA form, the CDR3 reads TGTGCCAGTAGTATCGAGGACAGGGGGGGGAGTAGCAATCAGCCCCAGCATTTT. Residues: CASSIEDRGGSSNQPQHF.

Ten or more counts support this clonotype. Its ends do not fully match the called genes, so a read error is possible. The V and J genes are TRBV7-7 and TRBJ2-1; no definite D call. In germline, CDR1 is SSHAT, CDR2 FNYEAQ (reference sequence). CDR3 length: 14 amino acids. The CDR3 bases are TGTGCTAGCAGCCACGCCCTAGACCGAAATGAGCAGTTCTTC. It yields the protein CASSHALDRNEQFF.

This chain connects TRBV6-2 or TRBV6-3 to TRBJ2-1, with D unresolved. Trimming pared 0 bases from V and 2 bases from J, leaving 8 bases between. This CDR3 is 15 amino acids long. Germline CDR1 reads MNHEY; CDR2 reads SVGEGT. The CDR3: CASSYSGIAYNEQFF. In nucleotides, the CDR3 is TGTGCCAGCAGTTACTCGGGGATAGCCTACAATGAGCAGTTCTTC.

The table lists this clonotype with many counts. The chain employs TRBV7-2 and TRBJ1-1, with 8 bases that match TRBD1. The CDR3 has 14 residues. Germline V CDR1 and CDR2: SGHTA, FQGNSA. With 7 bases clipped from V and 1 base from J, the junction kept 5 bases outside the gene matches. This chain's CDR3 is CASTVDRANTEAFF. In DNA form, the CDR3 reads TGTGCCAGCACCGTGGACAGGGCGAACACTGAAGCTTTCTTT.